This is a list of T cell receptor beta chains from one sample in a study of T cell responses to AZD1222 COVID-19 vaccine. Repertoires were generated with immunoSEQ multiplex PCR, while TCRdb's copy carries only in-frame clones and drops some. The table has some 150,000 clones, almost 85% seen once. Sample: peripheral blood, taken 28 days after the second dose of the MenACWY control vaccine. The source of these receptors is an adult who received the MenACWY meningococcal vaccine as a control. The CDR3 runs from the conserved cysteine through the conserved F or W. The order of the fields is CDR3 protein, CDR3 DNA, J gene, clone size, D gene, V gene. D genes are given only for firm matches. Clone size, where shown, is once, few, many, or a class for clones that have expanded.

CDR3: CASSVGTGRDEQFF
DNA: TGTGCCAGCAGCGTAGGTACTGGACGTGATGAGCAGTTCTTC
J: TRBJ2-1
size: NA
D: NA
V: TRBV9

CDR3: CASSFLTGMNGYTF
DNA: TGTGCCAGCAGCTTCTTGACAGGGATGAATGGCTACACCTTC
J: TRBJ1-2
size: once
D: TRBD1
V: TRBV7-2

CDR3: CATSFATGAHEQYF
DNA: TGTGCCACCAGCTTTGCGACAGGTGCCCACGAGCAGTACTTC
J: TRBJ2-7
size: few
D: NA
V: TRBV15

CDR3: CASSPREGGPTNTGELFF
DNA: TGTGCCAGCAGTCCACGGGAGGGCGGCCCTACGAACACCGGGGAGCTGTTTTTT
J: TRBJ2-2
size: NA
D: TRBD2
V: TRBV25-1

CDR3: CASSLRRSNTGELFF
DNA: TGTGCCAGCAGCTTACGTCGATCGAACACCGGGGAGCTGTTTTTT
J: TRBJ2-2
size: few
D: NA
V: TRBV7-2

CDR3: CASSLVPAGPIRSYGYTF
DNA: TGTGCCAGCAGCTTAGTCCCGGCGGGACCCATAAGATCCTATGGCTACACCTTC
J: TRBJ1-2
size: once
D: NA
V: TRBV7-9

CDR3: CASSSGVGQGSANVLTF
DNA: TGTGCCAGCAGCTCCGGCGTGGGACAGGGGTCGGCCAACGTCCTGACTTTC
J: TRBJ2-6
size: NA
D: TRBD1
V: TRBV5-6

CDR3: CASSLAGLDYNEQFF
DNA: TGTGCCAGCAGCTTGGCGGGACTAGACTACAATGAGCAGTTCTTC
J: TRBJ2-1
size: NA
D: TRBD2
V: TRBV5-4

CDR3: CASSRHDGSSYNEQFF
DNA: TGTGCCAGCAGCCGTCATGACGGCAGCTCCTACAATGAGCAGTTCTTC
J: TRBJ2-1
size: NA
D: NA
V: TRBV11-2

CDR3: CASSEGGPQHSPLHF
DNA: TGTGCCAGCAGCGAGGGGGGCCCCCAGCATTCACCCCTCCACTTT
J: TRBJ1-6
size: NA
D: NA
V: TRBV2

CDR3: CASSAGAGSPLHF
DNA: TGTGCCAGCAGCGCGGGTGCCGGTTCACCCCTCCACTTT
J: TRBJ1-6
size: NA
D: NA
V: TRBV12-3/TRBV12-4

CDR3: CASKREGGDTQYF
DNA: TGTGCCAGTAAAAGGGAGGGGGGAGATACGCAGTATTTT
J: TRBJ2-3
size: NA
D: NA
V: TRBV19

CDR3: CASSLSPSDLAGNTIYF
DNA: TGTGCCAGCAGTTTATCGCCCTCGGACTTAGCTGGAAACACCATATATTTT
J: TRBJ1-3
size: few
D: NA
V: TRBV28

CDR3: CASSFPTGDYGYTF
DNA: TGTGCCAGCAGCTTTCCGACAGGGGACTATGGCTACACCTTC
J: TRBJ1-2
size: NA
D: TRBD1
V: TRBV5-6

CDR3: CASSPLDSNQPQHF
DNA: TGTGCCAGCAGCCCACTCGATAGCAATCAGCCCCAGCATTTT
J: TRBJ1-5
size: NA
D: NA
V: TRBV6-5

CDR3: CASSSAGTGVFGYTF
DNA: TGTGCCAGCAGTTCCGCCGGGACAGGGGTTTTTGGCTACACCTTC
J: TRBJ1-2
size: once
D: TRBD1
V: TRBV28

CDR3: CATAATGTGVNEQFF
DNA: TGTGCCACCGCGGCTACCGGGACAGGGGTCAATGAGCAGTTCTTC
J: TRBJ2-1
size: NA
D: TRBD1
V: TRBV24-1

CDR3: CATSRDQGTSGNTIYF
DNA: TGTGCCACCAGCAGAGATCAAGGGACCTCTGGAAACACCATATATTTT
J: TRBJ1-3
size: NA
D: NA
V: TRBV15

CDR3: CASFKWDPSNYGYTF
DNA: TGTGCCAGCTTTAAGTGGGATCCGTCTAACTATGGCTACACCTTC
J: TRBJ1-2
size: NA
D: NA
V: TRBV6-5

CDR3: CASSVGGWLDNEQFF
DNA: TGTGCCAGCAGCGTAGGAGGTTGGCTTGACAATGAGCAGTTCTTC
J: TRBJ2-1
size: NA
D: NA
V: TRBV9

CDR3: CASSEQGTDTQYF
DNA: TGCGCCAGCAGCGAACAGGGAACAGATACGCAGTATTTT
J: TRBJ2-3
size: NA
D: NA
V: TRBV5-1

CDR3: CASSLETGVNEKLFF
DNA: TGTGCCAGCAGCTTAGAGACAGGGGTTAATGAAAAACTGTTTTTT
J: TRBJ1-4
size: NA
D: TRBD1
V: TRBV11-2

CDR3: CASSPVSYSGNTIYF
DNA: TGTGCCAGCAGTCCCGTTTCCTACTCTGGAAACACCATATATTTT
J: TRBJ1-3
size: NA
D: NA
V: TRBV27

CDR3: CASSMDRVTEAFF
DNA: TGTGCCAGCAGCATGGACAGGGTTACTGAAGCTTTCTTT
J: TRBJ1-1
size: NA
D: TRBD1
V: TRBV5-5

CDR3: CATSGVMNTEAFF
DNA: TGTGCCACCAGTGGGGTTATGAACACTGAAGCTTTCTTT
J: TRBJ1-1
size: once
D: NA
V: TRBV24-1

CDR3: CASSLQGISKTEAFF
DNA: TGTGCCAGCAGTTTACAGGGGATCAGTAAGACTGAAGCTTTCTTT
J: TRBJ1-1
size: NA
D: NA
V: TRBV28

CDR3: CASSLLLGPETQYF
DNA: TGTGCCAGCAGCTTACTTCTGGGTCCGGAGACCCAGTACTTC
J: TRBJ2-5
size: NA
D: NA
V: TRBV11-2

CDR3: CASRLQGDTEAFF
DNA: TGTGCCAGCAGGCTACAGGGTGATACTGAAGCTTTCTTT
J: TRBJ1-1
size: NA
D: NA
V: TRBV12-3/TRBV12-4

CDR3: CASSRTSGRITGELFF
DNA: TGCGCCAGCAGCCGGACTAGCGGGAGGATCACCGGGGAGCTGTTTTTT
J: TRBJ2-2
size: NA
D: TRBD2
V: TRBV5-1

CDR3: CAWSLGVGNEQFF
DNA: TGTGCCTGGAGCCTTGGAGTAGGCAATGAGCAGTTCTTC
J: TRBJ2-1
size: once
D: NA
V: TRBV30

CDR3: CASSRGGSEDGYTF
DNA: TGTGCCAGCAGCCGAGGGGGCTCGGAGGATGGCTACACCTTC
J: TRBJ1-2
size: NA
D: TRBD1
V: TRBV3-1/TRBV3-2

CDR3: CASSFPASGATNTGELFF
DNA: TGCGCCAGCAGCTTTCCGGCTAGCGGGGCCACGAACACCGGGGAGCTGTTTTTT
J: TRBJ2-2
size: NA
D: TRBD2
V: TRBV5-1

CDR3: CATSADLAGGLETQYF
DNA: TGTGCCACCAGTGCCGACCTAGCGGGGGGTTTAGAGACCCAGTACTTC
J: TRBJ2-5
size: NA
D: TRBD2
V: TRBV24-1

CDR3: CASSLGQGVNEKLFF
DNA: TGTGCCAGCAGCCTTGGACAGGGAGTAAATGAAAAACTGTTTTTT
J: TRBJ1-4
size: NA
D: TRBD1
V: TRBV5-4

CDR3: CASSIEGTGNGYTF
DNA: TGTGCCAGTAGTATAGAGGGCACAGGGAATGGCTACACCTTC
J: TRBJ1-2
size: NA
D: NA
V: TRBV19

CDR3: CASRETGANYGYTF
DNA: TGTGCCAGTAGGGAGACAGGAGCTAACTATGGCTACACCTTC
J: TRBJ1-2
size: NA
D: NA
V: TRBV19

CDR3: CATQGLADSYEQYF
DNA: TGTGCCACCCAGGGACTAGCGGACTCCTACGAGCAGTACTTC
J: TRBJ2-7
size: few
D: TRBD2
V: TRBV7-8

CDR3: CASSLGQMNTEAFF
DNA: TGCGCCAGCAGTCTTGGACAGATGAACACTGAAGCTTTCTTT
J: TRBJ1-1
size: NA
D: NA
V: TRBV5-1

CDR3: CASTRPGTQGSYGYTF
DNA: TGTGCCAGTACCCGACCCGGCACACAGGGTAGCTATGGCTACACCTTC
J: TRBJ1-2
size: NA
D: NA
V: TRBV19

CDR3: CASSLDAGINQPQHF
DNA: TGTGCCAGCAGCTTAGATGCAGGCATCAATCAGCCCCAGCATTTT
J: TRBJ1-5
size: once
D: NA
V: TRBV7-2

CDR3: CASSYGLLRGEQFF
DNA: TGTGCCAGCAGTTACGGCCTACTGAGGGGTGAGCAGTTCTTC
J: TRBJ2-1
size: NA
D: NA
V: TRBV6-2/TRBV6-3

CDR3: CASSIVGGSYEQYF
DNA: TGTGCCAGTAGTATAGTTGGGGGGTCCTACGAGCAGTACTTC
J: TRBJ2-7
size: once
D: NA
V: TRBV19

CDR3: CASSLGNSGANVLTF
DNA: TGCGCCAGCAGCTTGGGGAACTCTGGGGCCAACGTCCTGACTTTC
J: TRBJ2-6
size: once
D: NA
V: TRBV5-1

CDR3: CASSPKGRSGDNSPLHF
DNA: TGTGCCAGCTCACCAAAGGGGCGCTCTGGGGATAATTCACCCCTCCACTTT
J: TRBJ1-6
size: NA
D: NA
V: TRBV18

CDR3: CASSVEGRQEAFF
DNA: TGTGCCAGCAGCGTAGAAGGTCGGCAGGAAGCTTTCTTT
J: TRBJ1-1
size: NA
D: NA
V: TRBV9

CDR3: CATSDLPGYTQYF
DNA: TGTGCCACCAGTGATTTGCCGGGATATACGCAGTATTTT
J: TRBJ2-3
size: NA
D: NA
V: TRBV24-1

CDR3: CASSLRGSPYGYTF
DNA: TGTGCCAGCAGCTTACGGGGCAGCCCCTATGGCTACACCTTC
J: TRBJ1-2
size: NA
D: NA
V: TRBV11-3

CDR3: CASSLSGQADYEQYF
DNA: TGTGCCAGCAGCTTATCTGGGCAGGCTGACTACGAGCAGTACTTC
J: TRBJ2-7
size: once
D: NA
V: TRBV7-2